This is a list of T cell receptor beta chains from one sample in a study of blood T cell repertoires in COVID-19. The assay was immunoSEQ multiplex PCR, and TCRdb's table has in-frame clones only and misses some. Among about 190,000 clones listed, roughly 88% were seen once. Sequenced sample: peripheral blood. The receptors shown here come from a woman in her 40s who had recovered from COVID-19. The CDR3 runs from the conserved cysteine through the conserved F or W. Each record gives: D gene, V gene, clone size, J gene, CDR3 length, CDR3 protein, CDR3 DNA. A D gene is named only where the DNA matches it firmly. Where a row states a size, it is once, few, many or the class of an expanded clone; other rows omit it.

TRBD2	TRBV29-1	.	TRBJ2-5	13	CSDTGLAAETQYF	TGCAGCGACACGGGACTAGCAGCAGAGACCCAGTACTTC
TRBD2	TRBV5-6	.	TRBJ2-3	15	CASSLLAGGTDTQYF	TGTGCCAGCAGCTTACTAGCGGGAGGAACAGATACGCAGTATTTT
TRBD1	TRBV7-2	.	TRBJ2-2	16	CASNYPQGDNTGELFF	TGTGCCAGCAACTATCCACAGGGGGACAACACCGGGGAGCTGTTTTTT
TRBD2	TRBV4-3	.	TRBJ2-7	18	CASSQVRWTSGSAYEQYF	TGCGCCAGCAGCCAAGTTCGGTGGACTAGCGGGAGTGCCTACGAGCAGTACTTC
.	TRBV5-8	.	TRBJ1-5	14	CASSLGGVRQPQHF	TGTGCCAGCAGCCTCGGCGGGGTCAGGCAGCCCCAGCATTTT
.	TRBV21-1	.	TRBJ2-5	17	CASRLLVRGGRQETQYF	TGTGCCAGCAGGCTTCTTGTCAGGGGCGGGAGGCAAGAGACCCAGTACTTC
TRBD1	TRBV5-1	.	TRBJ2-1	15	CASSQGQGSYNEQFF	TGCGCCAGCAGCCAGGGACAGGGCTCCTACAATGAGCAGTTCTTC
.	TRBV19	.	TRBJ1-1	14	CASSHRVMNTEAFF	TGTGCCAGTAGTCACAGGGTCATGAACACTGAAGCTTTCTTT
.	TRBV19	.	TRBJ2-7	17	CASSIDSRAGSSYEQYF	TGTGCCAGTAGTATAGATTCCCGGGCGGGATCTTCCTACGAGCAGTACTTC
.	TRBV11-2	.	TRBJ1-1	14	CASSLEGAGAEAFF	TGTGCCAGCAGCTTAGAGGGGGCGGGTGCTGAAGCTTTCTTT
TRBD2	TRBV19	.	TRBJ2-7	16	CASSMGTSGNSDEQYF	TGTGCCAGTAGTATGGGGACTAGCGGGAATAGCGACGAGCAGTACTTC
TRBD2	TRBV5-1	.	TRBJ2-1	15	CASGPNSGENNEQFF	TGCGCCAGCGGGCCGAATAGCGGGGAAAACAATGAGCAGTTCTTC
.	TRBV20-1	.	TRBJ2-1	10	CSATVYEQFF	TGCAGTGCTACCGTCTATGAGCAGTTCTTC
TRBD2	TRBV7-6	.	TRBJ2-1	17	CASSLETSGSIYNEQFF	TGTGCCAGCAGCTTAGAAACTAGCGGGAGTATATACAATGAGCAGTTCTTC
TRBD1	TRBV19	.	TRBJ1-2	16	CASSTRSGQITYGYTF	TGTGCCAGTAGTACGCGCTCGGGACAGATAACTTATGGCTACACCTTC
TRBD1	TRBV5-1	few	TRBJ1-6	14	CASRGQGENSPLHF	TGCGCCAGTCGAGGACAGGGAGAAAATTCACCCCTCCACTTT
.	TRBV6-5	.	TRBJ1-1	14	CASSYSITGTEAFF	TGTGCCAGCAGTTACTCGATAACAGGAACTGAAGCTTTCTTT
.	TRBV18	.	TRBJ2-7	14	CASSPPGQPYEQYF	TGTGCCAGCTCACCACCGGGCCAGCCCTACGAGCAGTACTTC
.	TRBV19	.	TRBJ2-4	16	CASSVPLGDSVGIQYF	TGTGCCAGTAGTGTCCCCCTAGGGGATTCCGTCGGCATTCAGTACTTC
.	TRBV29-1	.	TRBJ1-2	12	CSVDQRDYGYTF	TGCAGCGTCGACCAGCGGGACTATGGCTACACCTTC
.	TRBV2	.	TRBJ2-3	14	CASSGPTSTDTQYF	TGTGCCAGCAGTGGGCCAACAAGCACAGATACGCAGTATTTT
.	TRBV18	.	TRBJ1-1	15	CASSPPVDLNTEAFF	TGTGCCAGCTCACCACCGGTAGATCTCAACACTGAAGCTTTCTTT
TRBD2	TRBV28	.	TRBJ2-7	16	CASSTRGSGSPYEQYF	TGTGCCAGCAGTACCCGAGGTAGCGGGAGTCCCTACGAGCAGTACTTC
.	TRBV4-2	.	TRBJ2-7	13	CASSQGTLYEQYF	TGTGCCAGCAGCCAAGGTACTCTCTACGAGCAGTACTTC
TRBD1	TRBV25-1	.	TRBJ1-4	14	CASSDSGQGEKLFF	TGTGCCAGCAGTGACTCGGGACAGGGAGAAAAACTGTTTTTT
TRBD1	TRBV18	.	TRBJ2-2	19	CASSPQSYRGRIDTGELFF	TGTGCCAGCTCACCGCAGTCGTACAGGGGGCGAATTGACACCGGGGAGCTGTTTTTT
.	TRBV5-1	.	TRBJ2-2	16	CASSLMPGKNTGELFF	TGCGCCAGCAGCTTAATGCCCGGGAAGAACACCGGGGAGCTGTTTTTT
TRBD1	TRBV25-1	.	TRBJ2-5	15	CASSPQQGAGETQYF	TGTGCCAGCAGTCCCCAGCAGGGGGCAGGGGAGACCCAGTACTTC
TRBD1	TRBV29-1	.	TRBJ1-2	16	CSVEDRSGQHMYGYTF	TGCAGCGTTGAAGACCGCTCGGGACAGCATATGTATGGCTACACCTTC
.	TRBV11-2	.	TRBJ2-4	15	CASSPRLGGQGVQYF	TGTGCCAGCAGCCCACGGTTGGGTGGTCAAGGGGTTCAGTACTTC
.	TRBV29-1	.	TRBJ2-3	15	CSVEGAGTPIDTQYF	TGCAGCGTTGAGGGGGCCGGGACCCCAATAGATACGCAGTATTTT
TRBD2	TRBV19	.	TRBJ2-1	13	CASSIGTSGEQFF	TGTGCCAGTAGTATTGGGACTAGCGGTGAGCAGTTCTTC